The entry that follows covers one TCR beta chain sequence. Antigen unknown. V was trimmed by 2 bases and J by 7 bases, leaving 13 bases between them. This CDR3 region has 14 residues. Per germline, CDR1 WNHNN and CDR2 SYGVQD (reference sequence). The sample belongs to a study of cytomegalovirus exposure and HLA in healthy donors. Findings of the study overall: DRB1 had the most TCR associations and HLA-C the fewest, a later analysis found, with rates varying by HLA locus. Among TCR sequences, most were rare, though some public TCRs appeared in many donors.

The PCR made use of 60 Vbeta and 13 Jbeta primers. The assay was immunoSEQ multiplex PCR, and TCRdb's table has in-frame clones only and misses some. The sample contains 95,000 to 100,000 clones, approximately 78% of which appear only once. The source is a woman aged 60-70 years in good health and CMV-seronegative. Sequenced: PBMCs. This chain links TRBV10-1 with TRBJ2-3, with TRBD1 as a possible D gene (6 bases). For the CDR3, the DNA is TGCGCCAGCAGTGAGGGAACAGGGCGGAATACGCAGTATTTT. Residues: CASSEGTGRNTQYF.